Given below is one T cell receptor beta chain in context. The source of the sample is a study of T cells in Graves' hyperthyroidism and ophthalmopathy. About the study: Staff took peripheral blood when the initial diagnosis was made, before any treatment began.

Trimming cost V 6 bases and J 7 bases, with 15 bases left between them. Germline lookup yields CDR1 MGHDK and CDR2 SYGVNS. This CDR3 contains 14 residues. RNA transcripts were the template for amplifying TCR beta CDR3 regions. The primer set for the first-round RT-PCR of the TCR CDR3 was HTBI. TCRdb recomputed calls from the multiplex PCR reads with MiXCR, one row per CDR3 protein. The table records about 840,000 distinct CDR3 sequences, 38% of them present only once. Hyperthyroidism had been newly diagnosed in patients aged 18 to 65, and its duration was under 2 months. The diagnostic basis comprised clinical symptoms, serum thyroxine and TRAb, thyroid ultrasound and orbital computed tomography.

The sequence was collected from a man aged 18 to 29 with Graves' hyperthyroidism. J is TRBJ1-4 and V is TRBV25-1; TRBD1 is a possible D gene (5 bases). Specimen: blood. The CDR3 loop is CASSQSQGFEKLFF. The CDR3 nucleotides are TGTGCCAGCAGCCAGAGCCAGGGCTTTGAAAAACTGTTTTTT.